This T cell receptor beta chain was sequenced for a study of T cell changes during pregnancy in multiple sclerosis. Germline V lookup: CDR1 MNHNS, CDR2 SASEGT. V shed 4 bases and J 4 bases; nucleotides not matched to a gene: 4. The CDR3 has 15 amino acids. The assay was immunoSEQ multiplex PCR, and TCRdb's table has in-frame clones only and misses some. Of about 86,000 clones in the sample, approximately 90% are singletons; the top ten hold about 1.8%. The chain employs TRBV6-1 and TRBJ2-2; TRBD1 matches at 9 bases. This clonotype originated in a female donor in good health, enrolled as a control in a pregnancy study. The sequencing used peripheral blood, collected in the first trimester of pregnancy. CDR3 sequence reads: CASSGGQGITGELFF. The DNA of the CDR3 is TGTGCCAGCAGTGGGGGACAGGGAATCACCGGGGAGCTGTTTTTT.